This is a list of T cell receptor beta chains from one sample in a study of cytomegalovirus exposure and HLA in healthy donors. Assay used: immunoSEQ multiplex PCR; TCRdb lists only in-frame clones, some missing. The sample gives 150,000 or so clones, over 60% of which show up once; about 1.6% is in the top ten. The source material was PBMCs. The receptors were sampled from a girl aged 10 to 17 in good health and CMV-seronegative. The CDR3 runs from the conserved cysteine through the conserved F or W. D genes are given only for firm matches. Some rows mark clone size as missing; the rest say once, few, many or name a class of expanded clone.

V	size	length	J	D	DNA	CDR3
TRBV19	NA	13	TRBJ1-6	NA	TGTGCCAGTAGTATAGTCGCCGGGAGGGCCCTCCACTTT	CASSIVAGRALHF
TRBV7-3	NA	15	TRBJ1-2	TRBD1	TGTGCCAGCAGCCCGCGACAGGGCAGCCCTGGTGGCTACACCTTC	CASSPRQGSPGGYTF
TRBV9	NA	17	TRBJ1-3	NA	TGTGCCAGCAGCGTAGTAGGTCCGGAGCCGGCTGGAAACACCATATATTTT	CASSVVGPEPAGNTIYF
TRBV6-6	few	16	TRBJ1-5	TRBD1	TGTGCCAGCAGTTACTCGCGGGACAGTGCCTCTCGGGGCATGGATTTT	CASSYSRDSASRGMDF
TRBV5-1	NA	14	TRBJ2-7	NA	TGCGCCAGCAGCTTGGGAAGCGGCTCCTACGAGCAGTACTTC	CASSLGSGSYEQYF
TRBV5-1	NA	14	TRBJ2-1	TRBD1	TGCGCCAGCGGGGGACAGGGCCCCTACAATGAGCAGTTCTTC	CASGGQGPYNEQFF
TRBV9	NA	13	TRBJ1-2	NA	TGTGCCAGCAGTGCTAATTCTAACTATGGCTACACCTTC	CASSANSNYGYTF
TRBV18	NA	14	TRBJ1-6	NA	TGTGCCAGCTCACCGGACAGCCTTAATTCACCCCTCCACTTT	CASSPDSLNSPLHF
TRBV6-5	few	14	TRBJ1-1	NA	TGTGCCAGCAGAAATAACAGGGAGAACACTGAAGCTTTCTTT	CASRNNRENTEAFF
TRBV10-3	once	13	TRBJ2-7	TRBD2	TGTGCCATCAAACCCAGCGGGGATTCCGAGCAGTACTTC	CAIKPSGDSEQYF
TRBV23-1	NA	15	TRBJ1-1	NA	TGCGCCAGCAGTCTAATGGACTCTGAGGATACTGAAGCTTTCTTT	CASSLMDSEDTEAFF
TRBV5-4	few	13	TRBJ2-7	TRBD1	TGTGCCAGCAGCTTGGGGGGACAGTACGAGCAGTACTTC	CASSLGGQYEQYF
TRBV2	NA	13	TRBJ1-1	TRBD1	TGTGCCAGCAGGGGACAGCCTAACACTGAAGCTTTCTTT	CASRGQPNTEAFF
TRBV2	NA	13	TRBJ1-2	TRBD1	TGTGCCAGCGGACAACAGGGGGGGAATGGCTACACCTTC	CASGQQGGNGYTF
TRBV10-3	NA	17	TRBJ1-1	NA	TGTGCCATCAGTTTGGGGGGGGGCCTGAGAATGAACACTGAAGCTTTCTTT	CAISLGGGLRMNTEAFF
TRBV6-6	NA	12	TRBJ1-1	TRBD1	TGTGCCAGCAGTTCGACAGGGGTTCTAGCTTTCTTT	CASSSTGVLAFF
TRBV30	NA	12	TRBJ1-2	TRBD1	TGTGCCTGGAGTCGGGGACAGGCTGGCTACACCTTC	CAWSRGQAGYTF
TRBV5-6	NA	14	TRBJ1-2	NA	TGTGCCAGCAGCTTGTGGGAGGGCGTTGGGGGCTACACCTTC	CASSLWEGVGGYTF
TRBV4-1	NA	15	TRBJ1-3	NA	TGCGCCAGCAGCCAAGATCGAGGGCTTGGAAACACCATATATTTT	CASSQDRGLGNTIYF
TRBV4-1	NA	17	TRBJ1-2	TRBD1	TGCGCCAGCAGCCAAGATGAACTACCGGACAGGGGGCATGGCTACACCTTC	CASSQDELPDRGHGYTF
TRBV6-1	NA	16	TRBJ2-5	TRBD2	TGTGCCAGCAGTGGGGGGGGACTACAATTCCGTGAGACCCAGTACTTC	CASSGGGLQFRETQYF
TRBV19	NA	16	TRBJ1-1	NA	TGTGCCAGTACCCCCCGGGTGGCCAACTTAACTGCTGAAGCTTTCTTT	CASTPRVANLTAEAFF
TRBV5-4	NA	17	TRBJ1-2	NA	TGTGCCAGCAGCCCCCAAGCGGGGGGGGTGGGAGTTCTTGGCTACACCTTC	CASSPQAGGVGVLGYTF
TRBV7-9	once	17	TRBJ2-2	NA	TGTGCCAGCAGCCTGCCTGGACGGTGGACAAACACCGGGGAGCTGTTTTTT	CASSLPGRWTNTGELFF
TRBV5-6	NA	13	TRBJ2-5	NA	TGTGCCAGCAGCTCCACCTATCAAGAGACCCAGTACTTC	CASSSTYQETQYF
TRBV18	NA	13	TRBJ2-5	NA	TGTGCCAGCTCACACAGGGAGACGGAGACCCAGTACTTC	CASSHRETETQYF
TRBV14	NA	14	TRBJ1-2	NA	TGTGCCAGCAGCCTACAGCCTGCTAACTATGGCTACACCTTC	CASSLQPANYGYTF
TRBV5-1	few	13	TRBJ1-4	NA	TGCGCCAGCAGCTCGGACAGCCTTGAAAAACTGTTTTTT	CASSSDSLEKLFF
TRBV5-6	NA	17	TRBJ2-2	TRBD1	TGTGCCAGCAGCTCTACTACGGGACAGGGTTTAACCGGGGAGCTGTTTTTT	CASSSTTGQGLTGELFF
TRBV6-5	NA	13	TRBJ1-2	TRBD1	TGTGCCAGCAGTCGACAGGGGGAGGGAGGCTACACCTTC	CASSRQGEGGYTF
TRBV6-5	NA	16	TRBJ1-2	TRBD1	TGTGCCAGCAGTTACTCTCACGTAGGGGGCTACTATGGCTACACCTTC	CASSYSHVGGYYGYTF